The clone carrying this T cell receptor beta chain was recorded a few times. Antigen: not known. This sample was taken from a study of T cell repertoires in cytomegalovirus infection. Across the study: CMV infection and matching HLA type were both indicated by public TCR beta signatures.

TCRdb processed the reads anew with MiXCR; each CDR3 protein has one entry. Of about 60,000 distinct CDR3 sequences in the sample, 25% to 40% were seen once. The CDR3 contains 14 residues. The V end was cut by 3 bases, the J end by 4 bases, with 9 bases between. Germline values: CDR1 SGHVS, CDR2 FQNEAQ. General study points: Dominating the ex vivo response were HLA-C-restricted CMV-specific TCR beta clonotypes. Individuals carrying CMV plus the relevant HLA were identified by cumulative frequency of public TCR beta families.

Sequencing input: PBMCs, sequenced either directly or after in vitro stimulation (not recorded which). The rearrangement uses TRBV7-8 and TRBJ2-2, with a possible D match to TRBD1 (6 bases). The origin of this receptor is a human donor in good health (CMV status not recorded). Some clones in this sample may be carry-over from other donors' samples. The CDR3, as DNA: TGTGCCAGCAGCTTTATCAGGGGCACCGGGGAGCTGTTTTTT. Its translation is CASSFIRGTGELFF. Filled out from reference TRBV7-8 and TRBJ2-2, the complete variable domain reads GAGVSQSPRYKVAKRGQDVALRCDPISGHVSLFWYQQALGQGPEFLTYFQNEAQLDKSGLPSDRFFAERPEGSVSTLKIQRTQQEDSAVYLCASSFIRGTGELFFGEGSRLTVL.